The source of this TCR beta chain is a study of cytomegalovirus exposure and HLA in healthy donors. It was with 60 Vbeta and 13 Jbeta primers that the PCR ran. Method: immunoSEQ multiplex PCR; TCRdb's copy keeps in-frame clones and lacks some. This table holds some 200,000 clones, about four fifths found once. In germline, CDR1 is KGHSH, CDR2 LQKENI. V shed 2 bases and J 5 bases; nucleotides not matched to a gene: 4. CDR3 length: 14 amino acids. Sequencing input: PBMCs. The chain has TRBV18 and TRBJ2-3; 7 bases map to TRBD1. The clonotype comes from a woman between 50 and 59 years old in good health and CMV-seronegative. CDR3 sequence (DNA): TGTGCCAGCTCACCAGACAGGGTTCAAGATACGCAGTATTTT. As protein: CASSPDRVQDTQYF.